This TCR beta chain comes out of a study of blood T cell repertoires in COVID-19. The wider study: Some COVID-19 samples were acute and others convalescent; all came from the United States, Italy and Spain. PBMCs, B-cell-depleted T cells, or T cells provided the cDNA or gDNA that made up the material.

Per the study methods: Reference gene primer amplification gave nucleated cell count estimates. Sequenced by immunoSEQ multiplex PCR; TCRdb stores in-frame clones only, minus some. The V and J calls and clone size were taken over from that table, and D and trimming were inferred from the DNA. The sample yields 85,000 to 130,000 clones, approximately 80% seen once. From germline, CDR1 is LNHDA and CDR2 SQIVND (reference sequence). Losses at the gene ends were 9 bases for V and 7 bases for J; bases not matched to a gene: 12. The CDR3 totals 15 residues. The TCR comes from a woman in her fifties or sixties with acute or convalescent COVID-19. Sequenced input: peripheral blood. This chain joins TRBV19 and TRBJ1-6, with TRBD1 matching 7 bases. CDR3 nucleotides: TGTGCCAGCAGCCGAGGACAGGAGTCGAATTCACCCCTCCACTTT. Translating gives CASSRGQESNSPLHF.